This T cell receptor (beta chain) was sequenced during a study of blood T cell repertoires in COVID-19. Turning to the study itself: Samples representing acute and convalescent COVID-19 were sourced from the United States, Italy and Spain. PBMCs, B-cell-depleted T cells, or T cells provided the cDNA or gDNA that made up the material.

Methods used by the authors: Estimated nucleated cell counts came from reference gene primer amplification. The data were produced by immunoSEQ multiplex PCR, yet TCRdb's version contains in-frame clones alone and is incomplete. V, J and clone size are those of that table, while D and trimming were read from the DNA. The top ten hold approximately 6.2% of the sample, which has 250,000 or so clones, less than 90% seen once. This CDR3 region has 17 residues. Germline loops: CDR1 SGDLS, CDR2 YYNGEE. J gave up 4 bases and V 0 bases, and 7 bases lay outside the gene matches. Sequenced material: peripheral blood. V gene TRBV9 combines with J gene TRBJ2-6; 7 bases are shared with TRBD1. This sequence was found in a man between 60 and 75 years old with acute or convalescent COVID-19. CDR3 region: CASSVGKGATGANVLTF. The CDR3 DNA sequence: TGTGCCAGCAGCGTAGGGAAGGGGGCAACAGGGGCCAACGTCCTGACTTTC. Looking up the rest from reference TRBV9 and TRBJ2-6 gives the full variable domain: DSGVTQTPKHLITATGQRVTLRCSPRSGDLSVYWYQQSLDQGLQFLIQYYNGEERAKGNILERFSAQQFPDLHSELNLSSLELGDSALYFCASSVGKGATGANVLTFGAGSRLTVL.